Listed below are T cell receptor beta chains from one sample, sequenced in a study of blood T cell repertoires in COVID-19. Here immunoSEQ multiplex PCR was the method, and the copy in TCRdb shows in-frame clones only, minus some. Of around 94,000 clones listed, about 90% are singletons. The material sequenced was peripheral blood. All receptors derive from a man aged 18 to 35 with acute or convalescent COVID-19. The CDR3 runs from the conserved cysteine through the conserved F or W. The D gene is left open where the match is weak. Size values are once, few and many counts, or a class for expanded clones, and some rows have none.

d_gene: -; j_gene: TRBJ2-7; v_gene: TRBV24-1; abundance: -; CDR3nt: TGTGCCACCAGTGGAGGGAAAGGGTACGAGCAGTACTTC; CDR3aa: CATSGGKGYEQYF
d_gene: -; j_gene: TRBJ1-5; v_gene: TRBV9; abundance: once; CDR3nt: TGTGCCAGCAGCGTAGCAGGGTCGGGTCAGCCCCAGCATTTT; CDR3aa: CASSVAGSGQPQHF
d_gene: -; j_gene: TRBJ1-3; v_gene: TRBV3-1/TRBV3-2; abundance: -; CDR3nt: TGTGCCAGCAGCCCCAGGGGTTTCTCTGGAAACACCATATATTTT; CDR3aa: CASSPRGFSGNTIYF
d_gene: TRBD2; j_gene: TRBJ2-7; v_gene: TRBV3-1/TRBV3-2; abundance: few; CDR3nt: TGTGCCAGCAGCCCGACTAGCGGGAGAAGGGAGCAGTACTTC; CDR3aa: CASSPTSGRREQYF
d_gene: TRBD1; j_gene: TRBJ2-6; v_gene: TRBV3-1/TRBV3-2; abundance: -; CDR3nt: TGTGCCAGCAGCCAAGGGACAGGCCTACTAGGGGGGGCCAACGTCCTGACTTTC; CDR3aa: CASSQGTGLLGGANVLTF
d_gene: TRBD1; j_gene: TRBJ1-1; v_gene: TRBV30; abundance: -; CDR3nt: TGTGCCTGGAGTATTACACAGGGGCGCACTGAAGCTTTCTTT; CDR3aa: CAWSITQGRTEAFF
d_gene: -; j_gene: TRBJ1-1; v_gene: TRBV9; abundance: -; CDR3nt: TGTGCCAGCAGCGGACATGGTGGGGGGAGCACTGAAGCTTTCTTT; CDR3aa: CASSGHGGGSTEAFF
d_gene: -; j_gene: TRBJ2-3; v_gene: TRBV5-1; abundance: -; CDR3nt: TGCGCCAGCAGACCGCTAGCAGCAAGCACAGATACGCAGTATTTT; CDR3aa: CASRPLAASTDTQYF
d_gene: -; j_gene: TRBJ1-6; v_gene: TRBV15; abundance: -; CDR3nt: TGTGCCACCAGCCCCACTGGGGGGGGCCCCTATAATTCACCCCTCCACTTT; CDR3aa: CATSPTGGGPYNSPLHF
d_gene: TRBD1; j_gene: TRBJ2-2; v_gene: TRBV6-5; abundance: once; CDR3nt: TGTGCCAGCATGGGCAGGACAGGGTGGGCCGGGGAGCTGTTTTTT; CDR3aa: CASMGRTGWAGELFF
d_gene: TRBD1; j_gene: TRBJ2-1; v_gene: TRBV6-5; abundance: -; CDR3nt: TGTGCCAGCAGCTACTGGACAGGGGGCTACAATGAGCAGTTCTTC; CDR3aa: CASSYWTGGYNEQFF
d_gene: -; j_gene: TRBJ1-2; v_gene: TRBV19; abundance: -; CDR3nt: TGTGCCAGTAGTCCAGGGACAACAACTAACTATGGCTACACCTTC; CDR3aa: CASSPGTTTNYGYTF
d_gene: TRBD1; j_gene: TRBJ2-1; v_gene: TRBV7-6; abundance: -; CDR3nt: TGTGCCAGCAGCTTAGTTGTGGCAGGGGGCGCGGATGAGCAGTTCTTC; CDR3aa: CASSLVVAGGADEQFF
d_gene: -; j_gene: TRBJ2-3; v_gene: TRBV5-1; abundance: -; CDR3nt: TGCGCCAGCAGCCGTCTCTTAAGCACAGATACGCAGTATTTT; CDR3aa: CASSRLLSTDTQYF
d_gene: -; j_gene: TRBJ1-6; v_gene: TRBV10-3; abundance: -; CDR3nt: TGTGCCATCAGGGGGGGGAATTCACCCCTCCACTTT; CDR3aa: CAIRGGNSPLHF
d_gene: TRBD2; j_gene: TRBJ2-5; v_gene: TRBV11-2; abundance: -; CDR3nt: TGTGCCAGCAGACAAGGGACTAGCGGGGGAGAGGAGACCCAGTACTTC; CDR3aa: CASRQGTSGGEETQYF
d_gene: -; j_gene: TRBJ2-7; v_gene: TRBV13; abundance: -; CDR3nt: TGTGCCAGCAGCAAACGACAGAACTCCTACGAGCAGTACTTC; CDR3aa: CASSKRQNSYEQYF
d_gene: TRBD2; j_gene: TRBJ2-6; v_gene: TRBV2; abundance: -; CDR3nt: TGTGCCAGCAGGGAGGCTAGCGGGAGCTCTGGGGCCAACGTCCTGACTTTC; CDR3aa: CASREASGSSGANVLTF